These T cell receptor beta chains were read from a single sample in a study of blood T cells in healthy people across ages. Using its own MiXCR run on the 5' RACE reads, TCRdb lists one record per CDR3 protein. The sample carries hundreds of thousands of distinct CDR3 sequences, under 25% recorded once. Sequencing was performed on blood. These receptors were taken from a man in his 70s in good health. Each CDR3 is given with its conserved first and last residue. D genes are given only for firm matches. Size is stated for part of the rows, as once, few or many counts, or as a class when the clone is expanded.

V gene	J gene	D gene	clone size	CDR3 length	CDR3 DNA	CDR3 protein
TRBV6-5	TRBJ2-1	-	-	11	TGTGCCAGCAGTTACCAGGGGAGGCAGTTCTTC	CASSYQGRQFF
TRBV24-1	TRBJ2-1	TRBD2	-	16	TGTGCCACCAGTGATTTCGCGACTAGCGACTACAATGAGCAGTTCTTC	CATSDFATSDYNEQFF
TRBV5-1	TRBJ2-7	-	few	14	TGCGCCAGCAGCCCGGAGGCGGGCCCCTACGAGCAGTACTTC	CASSPEAGPYEQYF
TRBV12-3/TRBV12-4	TRBJ2-6	-	few	20	TGTGCCAGCAGCCCATCCACAGGGACCAAGTCCCCCTCTGGGGCCAACGTCCTGACTTTC	CASSPSTGTKSPSGANVLTF
TRBV7-2	TRBJ2-3	TRBD2	-	16	TGTGCCAGCAGCTTAGCGGGGACTAGGTCCCCAGATACGCAGTATTTT	CASSLAGTRSPDTQYF
TRBV7-9	TRBJ1-3	-	once	17	TGTGCCAGCAGCTTAGCTAGGGATTCGGCCTCTGGAAACACCATATATTTT	CASSLARDSASGNTIYF
TRBV6-5	TRBJ1-6	TRBD1	-	15	TGTGCCAGCAGCCCAAAGGGGACAGGGGTCTCACCCCTCCACTTT	CASSPKGTGVSPLHF
TRBV20-1	TRBJ2-3	-	-	11	TGCAGTGCTAGAGACGTAGATACGCAGTATTTT	CSARDVDTQYF
TRBV20-1	TRBJ2-1	TRBD2	-	14	TGCAGTGCTAGGAAACCCGGGGGGACGAGTGAGCAGTTCTTC	CSARKPGGTSEQFF
TRBV20-1	TRBJ1-2	TRBD1	few	13	TGCAGTGCTCTCCTCCGACAGGGCGATGGCTACACCTTC	CSALLRQGDGYTF
TRBV7-2	TRBJ2-3	-	few	14	TGTGCCAGCAGCTTTCGGGGGACCACGGATACGCAGTATTTT	CASSFRGTTDTQYF
TRBV7-3	TRBJ2-5	-	few	13	TGTGCCAGCAGCTTTGCGGGGTCGGAGACCCAGTACTTC	CASSFAGSETQYF
TRBV12-5	TRBJ1-1	-	many	13	TGTGCTAGTGGTTTGTACGCGAACACTGAAGCTTTCTTT	CASGLYANTEAFF
TRBV13	TRBJ2-1	TRBD2	-	15	TGTGCCAGCAGCTCGCTAGGGACTAGCGGCAATGAGCAGTTCTTC	CASSSLGTSGNEQFF
TRBV11-2	TRBJ2-1	TRBD1	few	15	TGTGCCAGCAGCTTACAGGACAGGGGGTTATTAGGGCAGTTCTTC	CASSLQDRGLLGQFF
TRBV7-8	TRBJ2-6	TRBD2	few	21	TGTGCCAGCAGCTCTACGGTCCCCAGCGGGAGGAAACTTGGTGGGGCCAACGTCCTGACTTTC	CASSSTVPSGRKLGGANVLTF
TRBV12-3/TRBV12-4	TRBJ1-5	-	many	13	TGTGCCAGCAGTTCTGGGGAGGGTCAGCCCCAGCATTTT	CASSSGEGQPQHF
TRBV5-1	TRBJ1-6	-	-	16	TGCGCCAGCAGCTTGGCCCAGGGGCAGGGGAATTCACCCCTCCACTTT	CASSLAQGQGNSPLHF
TRBV10-3	TRBJ2-5	-	-	13	TGTGCCATCAGTGAGTCGTCCCAAGAGACCCAGTACTTC	CAISESSQETQYF
TRBV12-5	TRBJ2-1	-	-	15	TGTGCTAGCGCCCTCGACAGGCCCGGCCGGAATGAGCAGTTCTTC	CASALDRPGRNEQFF
TRBV5-1	TRBJ1-1	-	-	15	TGCGCCAGCAGCTTTGTTGGTCAGGGGTCCACTGAAGCTTTCTTT	CASSFVGQGSTEAFF
TRBV28	TRBJ2-7	TRBD2	few	14	TGTGCCAGCAGTTTAGGACTAGCGGAGTACGAGCAGTACTTC	CASSLGLAEYEQYF
TRBV14	TRBJ1-1	-	-	15	TGTGCCAGCAGCCAAATGGGCAGGGGCTCCCCTGAAGCTTTCTTT	CASSQMGRGSPEAFF
TRBV14	TRBJ2-1	TRBD2	few	15	TGTGCCAGCAGCCATGGCGGGAGGGCCAAAAATGAGCAGTTCTTC	CASSHGGRAKNEQFF
TRBV10-3	TRBJ1-1	TRBD1	-	16	TGTGCCATCAGTCCCGGGACAGGGAACTGGAACACTGAAGCTTTCTTT	CAISPGTGNWNTEAFF
TRBV27	TRBJ2-7	TRBD2	-	16	TGTGCCAGCAGTTCACGTTGGCGGGAGTTTTCCTACGAGCAGTACTTC	CASSSRWREFSYEQYF
TRBV7-9	TRBJ1-1	-	-	11	TGTGCCAGCGCCCTGGGGGGGGCAGCTTTCTTT	CASALGGAAFF
TRBV11-2	TRBJ1-2	-	once	20	TGTGCCAGCAGCTTAGAAGTCGGTTGGGGCAGGGGCGTCCCTAACTATGGCTACACCTTC	CASSLEVGWGRGVPNYGYTF
TRBV12-3/TRBV12-4	TRBJ2-1	TRBD2	few	15	TGTGCCAGCAGTTTGCATAGCGGGAGTGTTAATGAGCAGTTCTTC	CASSLHSGSVNEQFF
TRBV21-1	TRBJ2-5	-	once	17	TGTGCCAGCAGCAAAGACAGTAGCGGGAGGGCCGGGGAGACCCAGTACTTC	CASSKDSSGRAGETQYF
TRBV13	TRBJ2-7	-	few	16	TGTGCCAGCTATCACTCAGAGGGGCTTAGCTCCTACGAGCAGTACTTC	CASYHSEGLSSYEQYF
TRBV20-1	TRBJ2-1	-	few	13	TGCAGTGCCTGGACCCCGGAGGGCAATGAGCAGTTCTTC	CSAWTPEGNEQFF
TRBV18	TRBJ2-5	-	few	15	TGTGCCAGCTCACCACAGGAAAACAGGGTTGGGACCCAGTACTTC	CASSPQENRVGTQYF
TRBV5-1	TRBJ1-1	-	-	15	TGCGCCAGCACCCGGGAACACCCGGGGGACACTGAAGCTTTCTTT	CASTREHPGDTEAFF
TRBV7-2	TRBJ2-3	TRBD2	-	16	TGTGCCAGCAGCTTAGTTCCAGCGGGAGCGGTAGATACGCAGTATTTT	CASSLVPAGAVDTQYF